The 24 T cell receptor beta chains listed next were all sequenced from one sample in a study of T cell responses to AZD1222 COVID-19 vaccine. Only in-frame clones appear in the TCRdb table, and some are missing; sequencing was by immunoSEQ multiplex PCR. Among under 200,000 clones listed, 80% to 95% were seen once. The starting material was peripheral blood, obtained on day 0 of AZD1222 vaccination. These receptors all come from an adult in good health.

The V gene is TRBV11-2, the J gene TRBJ1-1; TRBD1 matches at 7 bases. Trimming took 5 bases from V and 1 from J; bases not matched to a gene: 13. Germline V gene sequence: CDR1 SGHAT, CDR2 FQNNGV. There are 17 residues in the CDR3. The CDR3 spells CASSPPLGQASNTEAFF. As DNA, the CDR3 is TGTGCCAGCAGCCCACCCCTTGGACAGGCCTCGAACACTGAAGCTTTCTTT. Variable domain in full (rest from reference TRBV11-2 and TRBJ1-1): EAGVAQSPRYKIIEKRQSVAFWCNPISGHATLYWYQQILGQGPKLLIQFQNNGVVDDSQLPKDRFSAERLKGVDSTLKIQPAKLEDSAVYLCASSPPLGQASNTEAFFGQGTRLTVV.

DNA of the CDR3: TGCGCCAGCAGTCCTGAACAGGGGAAAAACATTCAGTACTTC. Translated, it gives CASSPEQGKNIQYF. The chain joins TRBV5-1 to TRBJ2-4, with 7 nucleotides matching TRBD1. The V and J ends lost 5 bases and 4 bases, in that order; junction bases with no gene match: 6. CDR1 is SGHRS and CDR2 is YFSETQ in the germline V gene. CDR3 length: 14 amino acids.

The gene calls are TRBV5-8 and TRBJ1-4, with no clear D. CDR3 length equals 14 residues. The V and J ends lost 0 bases and 7 bases respectively, with 10 bases between them. Germline V gene sequence: CDR1 SGHTS, CDR2 YDEGEE. The CDR3 spells CASSLGTLSEKLFF. CDR3 DNA sequence: TGTGCCAGCAGCTTGGGGACCCTCAGTGAAAAACTGTTTTTT.

In this sample, this clone turned up once. CDR3 bases: TGTGCCAGCAGTCAGACCTGGGACCTGAACTACGAGCAGTACTTC. As protein: CASSQTWDLNYEQYF. The J gene is TRBJ2-7, the V gene TRBV25-1; D could derive from TRBD1 or TRBD2 (5 bases each). The CDR3 extends over 15 amino acids. Trimming stripped 5 bases from V and 3 bases from J, with 17 bases between. CDR1 and CDR2 (germline): MGHDK, SYGVNS.

The chain uses TRBV12-5 and TRBJ1-4, with a tentative D call TRBD1 (5 bases). The germline gives CDR1 LGHNT, CDR2 FRNRAP. The CDR3 spans 16 residues. The ends were cut back, 0 bases at V and 3 bases at J, with 11 bases in the middle. The CDR3 reads CASGLVGPRANEKLFF. The CDR3 DNA sequence: TGTGCTAGTGGTTTGGTGGGGCCTCGGGCTAATGAAAAACTGTTTTTT.

V usage is TRBV24-1 and J usage is TRBJ2-7, with 8 positions matching TRBD2. J lost 2 bases, V lost 2 bases, and 10 bases had no gene match. In germline, CDR1 is KGHDR, CDR2 SFDVKD. The CDR3 sequence is 17 residues long. This CDR3 is CATSDSTRGRSPYEQYF. CDR3 coding DNA: TGTGCCACCAGTGATTCCACGCGCGGGAGGAGTCCCTACGAGCAGTACTTC.

The chain carries TRBV4-1 and TRBJ2-7, with TRBD2 matching 9 bases. CDR1 is MGHRA and CDR2 is YSYEKL in the germline V gene. Trimming removed 1 base from V and 3 bases from J; junction bases left unmatched: 7. CDR3 size: 16 residues. The CDR3 DNA reads TGCGCCAGCAGCCAAGGGATCAGCGGGAGGAGCTACGAGCAGTACTTC. This gives the protein CASSQGISGRSYEQYF.

This clone was detected only once. The chain is built from TRBV7-9 and TRBJ1-1; TRBD1 matches 8 bases. Germline-derived CDR1 and CDR2 are SEHNR and FQNEAQ (reference sequence). The CDR3 runs 15 residues. With V trimmed by 5 bases and J by 0 bases, 5 bases remained unmatched. The CDR3 spells CASSPGGWLNTEAFF. The CDR3, as DNA: TGTGCCAGCAGCCCAGGGGGCTGGCTGAACACTGAAGCTTTCTTT. The full variable domain, its missing parts supplied by reference TRBV7-9 and TRBJ1-1, is DTGVSQNPRHKITKRGQNVTFRCDPISEHNRLYWYRQTLGQGPEFLTYFQNEAQLEKSRLLSDRFSAERPKGSFSTLEIQRTEQGDSAMYLCASSPGGWLNTEAFFGQGTRLTVV.

Regarding this clone: Other nucleotide sequences in the sample specify the same CDR3. This rearrangement joins TRBV11-2 to TRBJ2-7; TRBD1 agrees at 9 bases. The CDR3 extends over 12 amino acids. The junction had 2 bases not matched to a gene; V was cut back by 5 bases and J by 6 bases. Germline loops: CDR1 SGHAT, CDR2 FQNNGV. Written as DNA, the CDR3 is TGTGCCAGCAGCCGGGACAGGGCCGAGCAGTACTTC. Translation gives CASSRDRAEQYF.

The rearrangement links TRBV7-3 to TRBJ2-1, with unresolved D. The CDR3 contains 15 residues. CDR1 is SGHTA, CDR2 FQGTGA, per germline. The V gene lost 6 bases and the J gene lost 1 base, with 13 bases spanning the gap. The CDR3 loop reads CASSYIPMSYNEQFF. Here the CDR3 DNA reads TGTGCCAGCAGTTACATCCCCATGTCCTACAATGAGCAGTTCTTC.

The chain recombines TRBV11-2 with TRBJ2-7; no reliable D call. Trimming left V 5 bases short and J 2 bases short, with 16 bases between. The CDR3 covers 15 residues. The germline V gene has CDR1 SGHAT and CDR2 FQNNGV. Here the CDR3 reads CASSPPPSRTYEQYF. In DNA form, the CDR3 reads TGTGCCAGCAGCCCTCCTCCGTCACGAACCTACGAGCAGTACTTC.

V gene TRBV11-3 combines with J gene TRBJ1-3; D is ambiguous. V lost 4 bases and J 3 bases, leaving 7 bases between the germline ends. The CDR3 extends over 13 amino acids. In germline, CDR1 is SGHNT, CDR2 YENEEA. The CDR3: CASSSEDGNTIYF. The DNA of the CDR3 is TGTGCCAGCAGCTCGGAGGATGGAAACACCATATATTTT.

This chain links TRBV5-1 with TRBJ2-3, with no clear D. Germline V gene data show CDR1 as SGHRS and CDR2 as YFSETQ. This CDR3 region has 14 residues. Trimming cost V 2 bases and J 1 base, with 8 bases left between them. CDR3 residues: CASSFGPGTDTQYF. CDR3 DNA: TGCGCCAGCAGCTTTGGCCCGGGCACAGATACGCAGTATTTT.

V gene TRBV13 combines with J gene TRBJ1-1; D remains unclear. The CDR3 sequence is 14 residues long. V dropped 1 base and J dropped 3 bases, with 9 bases sitting between them. CDR1 is PRHDT and CDR2 is FYEKMQ in the germline V gene (reference sequence). CDR3 nucleotide sequence: TGTGCCAGCAGCTTAGTCGCGGAATACACTGAAGCTTTCTTT. Translation: CASSLVAEYTEAFF.

This clone was counted a single time. J is TRBJ2-1 and V is TRBV7-3; 9 bases are shared with TRBD2. Germline-derived CDR1 and CDR2 are SGHTA and FQGTGA. The trim removed 5 bases at V and 1 base at J, leaving 6 bases unmatched. The CDR3 consists of 16 residues. CDR3 sequence (DNA): TGTGCCAGCAGCGAGGGCGGGAGGGTTTCCTACAATGAGCAGTTCTTC. Its translation is CASSEGGRVSYNEQFF.

The chain uses TRBV29-1 and TRBJ2-1, with 10 bases aligning to TRBD2. J gave up 7 bases and V 2 bases, and 14 bases lay outside the gene matches. Germline V gene sequence: CDR1 SQVTM, CDR2 ANQGSEA. CDR3 size: 17 residues. The CDR3 region is CSVEKELAGNPLNEQFF. Written as DNA, the CDR3 is TGCAGCGTTGAAAAGGAACTAGCGGGGAATCCCCTAAATGAGCAGTTCTTC.

This clone showed up just once. V is TRBV6-5 and J is TRBJ1-4; a weak D match, TRBD1 (5 bases). CDR3 size: 13 residues. Per germline, CDR1 MNHEY and CDR2 SVGAGI. V lost 6 bases and J lost 7, with 12 bases in between. CDR3 in amino acids: CASREWGGEKLFF. DNA of the CDR3: TGTGCCAGCAGGGAGTGGGGGGGTGAAAAACTGTTTTTT.

This clone was found once. Germline is not matched at one junction end, which may reflect a read error. The V gene is TRBV7-7, the J gene TRBJ1-2; D not resolved. This CDR3 is built from 16 residues. Germline V gene data show CDR1 as SSHAT and CDR2 as FNYEAQ (reference sequence). Here the CDR3 reads CASSLESLQGNYGYTF. The CDR3 nucleotides read TGTGCTAGCAGCTTAGAGTCCCTTCAAGGGAACTATGGCTACACCTTC.

The chain is built from TRBV10-3 and TRBJ1-5, with TRBD1 identical over 11 bases. The CDR3 runs 17 residues. CDR1 and CDR2 (germline): ENHRY, SYGVKD. The J segment lost 4 bases and the V segment lost 6 bases, leaving 11 bases of the junction unmatched. In DNA, the CDR3 is TGTGCCATCAGCACCGGGACAGGGGGGACCGCTAATCAGCCCCAGCATTTT. Translation: CAISTGTGGTANQPQHF.

The J gene is TRBJ1-3, the V gene TRBV18; D is unresolved. This CDR3 comprises 15 residues. V lost 0 bases and J 1 base, leaving 7 bases between the germline ends. The germline V gene encodes CDR1 KGHSH and CDR2 LQKENI. CDR3 DNA sequence: TGTGCCAGCTCACCACCGGGTCCTTCTGGAAACACCATATATTTT. Its translation is CASSPPGPSGNTIYF.

V usage is TRBV5-1 and J usage is TRBJ2-3, with 8 bases that match TRBD1. This CDR3 has 13 residues. Looked up from germline, CDR1 is SGHRS and CDR2 is YFSETQ. Trimming took 3 bases from V and 6 from J; bases not matched to a gene: 3. CDR3 protein: CASSWTGLDTQYF. For the CDR3, the DNA is TGCGCCAGCAGCTGGACAGGGCTGGATACGCAGTATTTT.

This clone was picked up a small number of times. This sequence joins TRBV30 and TRBJ2-6; D gene uncertain. Germline V gives CDR1 GTSNPN, CDR2 SVGIG (reference sequence). This CDR3 spans 15 amino acids. V gave up 0 bases and J gave up 4 bases, with 10 bases separating them. CDR3 in DNA: TGTGCCTGGAGTGTGGGAACAACCGGGGCCAACGTCCTGACTTTC. Translating gives CAWSVGTTGANVLTF.

The chain employs TRBV10-3 and TRBJ2-4; 10 bases are a match to TRBD1. Unmatched junction bases numbered 7, after V lost 2 bases and J lost 6 bases. Germline V gene lookup returns CDR1 ENHRY and CDR2 SYGVKD. This CDR3 is built from 16 residues. The DNA for the CDR3 is TGTGCCATCAGTGAGGGGACAGGGGCGTCTAGAAACATTCAGTACTTC. It specifies CAISEGTGASRNIQYF.

The chain carries TRBV30 and TRBJ1-5; 7 positions match TRBD1. The germline gives CDR1 GTSNPN, CDR2 SVGIG (reference sequence). The CDR3 runs 14 residues. The V gene end was trimmed by 2 bases and the J gene end by 6 bases; junction bases not matched to a gene: 7. The CDR3 is CAWSLNTGVQPQHF. The DNA for the CDR3 is TGTGCCTGGAGTCTCAACACAGGGGTTCAGCCCCAGCATTTT.